A selection of T cell receptor beta chains follows, all from one sample in a study of radiation and T cells in renal cell carcinoma. Libraries were prepared by immunoSEQ multiplex PCR; TCRdb keeps only in-frame clonotypes and omits some of them. This table holds more than 75,000 clones, 70% to 85% found once. Here the sequenced sample was blood, taken from a patient whose treatment included radiotherapy and nephrectomy. These receptors were taken from a man between 60 and 75 years old with renal cell carcinoma. CDR3s include the opening cysteine and the closing phenylalanine or tryptophan. Fields, in order: J gene, V gene, clone size, D gene, CDR3 protein, CDR3 DNA. D genes are given only for firm matches. Expanded clones are given a class, and other clones once, few, many or no size at all.

TRBJ2-3,TRBV30,.,.,CAWLRTSSTDTQYF,TGTGCCTGGCTACGGACCTCTAGCACAGATACGCAGTATTTT
TRBJ1-1,TRBV6-1,.,.,CASSEPSGREWDTEAFF,TGTGCCAGCAGTGAACCCTCGGGCAGGGAATGGGACACTGAAGCTTTCTTT
TRBJ1-5,TRBV6-1,.,.,CASIRSEDILQPQHF,TGTGCCAGCATCAGGTCAGAAGACATCCTTCAGCCCCAGCATTTT
TRBJ1-4,TRBV6-5,.,TRBD1,CASSGDRLNEKLFF,TGTGCCAGCAGCGGGGACAGACTTAATGAAAAACTGTTTTTT
TRBJ2-3,TRBV15,once,TRBD2,CATSGDIGTSGSYTDTQYF,TGTGCCACCAGCGGAGATATAGGGACTAGCGGGAGTTACACAGATACGCAGTATTTT
TRBJ2-7,TRBV7-6,.,.,CASSLAVSSYEQYF,TGTGCCAGCAGCTTAGCGGTAAGCTCCTACGAGCAGTACTTC
TRBJ1-5,TRBV6-1,.,.,CASSVTVDQPQHF,TGTGCCAGCAGTGTGACGGTTGATCAGCCCCAGCATTTT
TRBJ2-7,TRBV7-2,.,TRBD1,CASSLAQGVGYEQYF,TGTGCCAGCAGCTTAGCCCAGGGGGTAGGGTACGAGCAGTACTTC
TRBJ2-5,TRBV5-4,.,.,CASSLTNQETQYF,TGTGCCAGCAGCCTAACCAACCAAGAGACCCAGTACTTC
TRBJ2-4,TRBV13,.,.,CASSFRLANIQYF,TGTGCCAGCAGCTTTCGTTTAGCAAACATTCAGTACTTC
TRBJ2-5,TRBV18,.,TRBD1,CASSPPTGAVSVETQYF,TGTGCCAGCTCACCTCCGACAGGGGCGGTTAGCGTGGAGACCCAGTACTTC
TRBJ1-5,TRBV7-8,.,TRBD1,CASSLVQTGNQPQHF,TGTGCCAGCAGCTTAGTCCAGACAGGGAATCAGCCCCAGCATTTT
TRBJ2-7,TRBV6-5,.,.,CASGAGQYSYEQYF,TGTGCCAGCGGGGCGGGACAGTACTCCTACGAGCAGTACTTC
TRBJ1-4,TRBV7-6,.,.,CASSLGPGEEKLFF,TGTGCCAGCAGCTTAGGGCCGGGCGAGGAAAAACTGTTTTTT
TRBJ2-7,TRBV4-1,.,TRBD2,CASSPWTSREQYF,TGCGCCAGCAGCCCGTGGACTAGCCGCGAGCAGTACTTC
TRBJ1-3,TRBV10-3,few,TRBD1,CATTGAGNTIYF,TGTGCCACCACAGGGGCTGGAAACACCATATATTTT
TRBJ2-1,TRBV11-3,.,TRBD1,CASSQTGASYNEQFF,TGTGCCAGCAGCCAGACAGGGGCGAGCTACAATGAGCAGTTCTTC
TRBJ2-5,TRBV5-1,.,.,CASSHLFGQLGSGETQYF,TGCGCCAGCAGCCACTTATTCGGACAGCTTGGGAGCGGGGAGACCCAGTACTTC
TRBJ2-5,TRBV5-1,.,TRBD1,CASSSVQGAQETQYF,TGCGCCAGCAGCTCTGTACAGGGGGCCCAAGAGACCCAGTACTTC
TRBJ2-3,TRBV5-1,few,.,CASSQTGLIDTQYF,TGCGCCAGCAGCCAAACAGGGTTGATAGATACGCAGTATTTT
TRBJ2-3,TRBV6-6,.,.,CASSQSPGSDTQYF,TGTGCCAGCAGTCAATCCCCCGGGTCAGATACGCAGTATTTT
TRBJ2-2,TRBV9,.,TRBD2,CASSVAPSGRARIGELFF,TGTGCCAGCAGCGTAGCGCCTAGCGGGAGGGCCAGGATCGGGGAGCTGTTTTTT
TRBJ2-1,TRBV6-5,.,TRBD2,CASRTSGKYNEQFF,TGTGCCAGCAGGACTAGCGGAAAATACAATGAGCAGTTCTTC
TRBJ1-1,TRBV7-9,.,TRBD1,CASSNLGQGNTEAFF,TGTGCCAGCAGCAACCTAGGACAGGGGAACACTGAAGCTTTCTTT